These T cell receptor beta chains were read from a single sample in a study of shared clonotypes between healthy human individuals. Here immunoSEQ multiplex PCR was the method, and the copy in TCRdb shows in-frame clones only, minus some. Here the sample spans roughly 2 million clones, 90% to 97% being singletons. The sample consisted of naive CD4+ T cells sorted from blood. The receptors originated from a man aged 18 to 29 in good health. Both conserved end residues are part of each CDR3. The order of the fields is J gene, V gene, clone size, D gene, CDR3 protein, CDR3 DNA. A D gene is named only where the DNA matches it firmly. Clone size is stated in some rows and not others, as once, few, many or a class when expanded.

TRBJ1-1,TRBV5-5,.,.,CASSLASGGMNTEAFF,TGTGCCAGCAGCTTGGCCTCGGGAGGAATGAACACTGAAGCTTTCTTT
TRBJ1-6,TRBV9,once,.,CASSVESGNSPLHF,TGTGCCAGCAGCGTAGAGTCAGGAAATTCACCCCTCCACTTT
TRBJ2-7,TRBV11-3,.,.,CASSSAGESSYEQYF,TGTGCCAGCAGCTCTGCAGGGGAGAGCTCCTACGAGCAGTACTTC
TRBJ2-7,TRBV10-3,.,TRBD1,CAISEWGQGDSYEQYF,TGTGCCATCAGTGAGTGGGGACAGGGGGACTCCTACGAGCAGTACTTC
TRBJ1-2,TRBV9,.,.,CASSPMEMTVYGYTF,TGTGCCAGCAGCCCGATGGAAATGACGGTCTATGGCTACACCTTC
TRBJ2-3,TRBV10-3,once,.,CAISEVQSSGTDTQYF,TGTGCCATCAGTGAGGTGCAATCGAGTGGCACAGATACGCAGTATTTT
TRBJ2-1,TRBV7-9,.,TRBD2,CASSLWEGKSSYNEQFF,TGTGCCAGCAGCTTATGGGAGGGGAAGAGCTCCTACAATGAGCAGTTCTTC
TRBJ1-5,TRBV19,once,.,CASRFRTRDWPQHF,TGTGCCAGTAGGTTCAGGACCCGGGACTGGCCCCAGCATTTT
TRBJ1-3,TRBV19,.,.,CATVGRTSGNTIYF,TGTGCCACCGTTGGACGGACTTCTGGAAACACCATATATTTT
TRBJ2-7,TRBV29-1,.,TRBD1,CSVDEVGRQGAYEQYF,TGCAGCGTTGACGAAGTTGGACGACAGGGGGCCTACGAGCAGTACTTC
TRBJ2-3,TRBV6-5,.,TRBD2,CASRVAGGTDTQYF,TGTGCCAGCAGGGTAGCGGGAGGGACAGATACGCAGTATTTT
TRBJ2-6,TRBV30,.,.,CAWSGLGANVLTF,TGTGCCTGGAGCGGGCTCGGGGCCAACGTCCTGACTTTC
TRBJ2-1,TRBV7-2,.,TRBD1,CASSFLVSGQGIDEQFF,TGTGCCAGCAGCTTTCTGGTGTCTGGACAGGGTATCGATGAGCAGTTCTTC
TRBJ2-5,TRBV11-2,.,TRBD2,CASSLARLAGRQETQYF,TGTGCCAGCAGCTTAGCCCGACTAGCGGGGCGCCAAGAGACCCAGTACTTC
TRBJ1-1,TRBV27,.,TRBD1,CASSFYSPRQGTGDTEAFF,TGTGCCAGCAGTTTCTACTCACCTAGACAGGGGACAGGAGACACTGAAGCTTTCTTT
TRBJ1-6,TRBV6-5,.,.,CASSYSPGGYNSPLHF,TGTGCCAGCAGTTACTCGCCGGGGGGATATAATTCACCCCTCCACTTT
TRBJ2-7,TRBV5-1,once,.,CASSLGQGHPYEQYF,TGCGCCAGCAGCTTGGGGCAGGGACACCCCTACGAGCAGTACTTC
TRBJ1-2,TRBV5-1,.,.,CASSLDRQGIDGYTF,TGCGCCAGCAGCTTGGACCGGCAGGGGATCGATGGCTACACCTTC
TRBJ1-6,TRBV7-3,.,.,CASSLRPGAIDSPLHF,TGTGCCAGCAGCTTAAGGCCGGGGGCAATTGATTCACCCCTCCACTTT
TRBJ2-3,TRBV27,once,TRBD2,CASSLGTSGPDTQYF,TGTGCCAGCAGTTTGGGGACTAGCGGCCCAGATACGCAGTATTTT
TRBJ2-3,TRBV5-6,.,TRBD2,CASSSGGGWTDTQYF,TGTGCCAGCAGCTCCGGCGGGGGTTGGACAGATACGCAGTATTTT
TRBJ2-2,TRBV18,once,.,CASSPPSAANTGELFF,TGTGCCAGCTCACCACCCTCAGCGGCGAACACCGGGGAGCTGTTTTTT
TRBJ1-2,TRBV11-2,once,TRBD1,CASSLGGTGGFNGYTF,TGTGCCAGCAGCTTAGGGGGGACAGGGGGCTTTAATGGCTACACCTTC
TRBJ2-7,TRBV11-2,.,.,CASSTRTGSSYEQYF,TGTGCCAGCAGCACCAGGACGGGAAGCTCCTACGAGCAGTACTTC